This T cell receptor (beta chain) emerged from a study of blood T cells in healthy people across ages. Using a J-beta primer mix together with a sample-barcoded 5' primer, a second PCR was run for roughly 6 to 11 cycles. TCRdb analysed the 5' RACE reads with MiXCR anew, one entry per CDR3 protein. Of 1.2 million to 1.5 million distinct CDR3 sequences in the sample, approximately 38% were seen once. V was cut by 5 bases and J by 5 bases, with 18 bases left in between. The germline V gene encodes CDR1 SEHNR and CDR2 FQNEAQ (reference sequence). This CDR3 has 15 residues. Sequenced material: blood. The sequence derives from a young woman in good health. This chain uses TRBV7-9 with TRBJ2-5; either TRBD1 or TRBD2 may supply D (5 bases each). The CDR3 loop is CASSPRDTQGETQYF. In nucleotides, the CDR3 is TGTGCCAGCAGCCCCCGGGATACGCAGGGTGAGACCCAGTACTTC.